A selection of T cell receptor beta chains follows, all from one sample in a study of control samples from healthy donors and cancer patients. Generated by immunoSEQ multiplex PCR, the TCRdb table keeps only in-frame clones and is missing some. Of about 410,000 clones detected, 75% to 95% appear once; the ten largest clones hold approximately 6.3%. The sequenced sample consisted of PBMCs. The receptors derive from a man aged 40-55 years with head and neck cancer. CDR3s include the opening cysteine and the closing phenylalanine or tryptophan. The D gene is left open where the match is weak. Rows may omit the clone size; those that give it use once, few, many or a size class.

J gene | V gene | clone size | D gene | CDR3 DNA | CDR3 protein
TRBJ2-7 | TRBV27 | . | . | TGTGCCAGCAGTTTTGGGTCCCTCGGAGGAGAGCAGTACTTC | CASSFGSLGGEQYF
TRBJ2-3 | TRBV28 | . | TRBD1 | TGTGCCAGCAAGGCAGGGGGCAGCACAGATAGTAATACGCAGTATTTT | CASKAGGSTDSNTQYF
TRBJ2-1 | TRBV5-8 | . | TRBD1 | TGTGCCAGCAGCTGGGACAGGAACAATGAGCAGTTCTTC | CASSWDRNNEQFF
TRBJ2-3 | TRBV27 | . | . | TGTGCCAGCAGAACCACAGATACGCAGTATTTT | CASRTTDTQYF
TRBJ1-3 | TRBV4-2 | few | . | TGTGCCAGCAGCCACAACGAGGGGGTTGGAAACACCATATATTTT | CASSHNEGVGNTIYF
TRBJ2-3 | TRBV7-9 | . | . | TGTGCCAGCAGCTTACCCCCCACAGATACGCAGTATTTT | CASSLPPTDTQYF
TRBJ2-1 | TRBV28 | . | TRBD2 | TGTGCCAGCAGAGCCCGGGAGGTCGGTAGGAATGAGCAGTTCTTC | CASRAREVGRNEQFF
TRBJ1-1 | TRBV6-5 | once | . | TGTGCCAGCAGTCCCTGGTTGGACATGAACACTGAAGCTTTCTTT | CASSPWLDMNTEAFF
TRBJ1-2 | TRBV5-4 | . | . | TGTGCCAGCAGCTCTCCGAAAGAGGCTAACTATGGCTACACCTTC | CASSSPKEANYGYTF
TRBJ2-2 | TRBV11-2 | . | TRBD2 | TGTGCCAGCAGCTTGGGGCGGGGGAACGGGGAGCTGTTTTTT | CASSLGRGNGELFF
TRBJ1-3 | TRBV5-5 | few | . | TGTGCCAGCAGCTTGAACGAAAACACCATATATTTT | CASSLNENTIYF
TRBJ1-2 | TRBV19 | . | TRBD1 | TGTGCCAGTTACCCCCCCGGAGGGACAGGGCCCAACTATGGCTACACCTTC | CASYPPGGTGPNYGYTF
TRBJ1-2 | TRBV11-2 | . | . | TGTGCCAGCAGCTCGACACCATCGCCCGACTATGGCTACACCTTC | CASSSTPSPDYGYTF
TRBJ2-3 | TRBV5-5 | once | TRBD1 | TGTGCCAGCAGCTTGCGAGCCACCGGGACAGGGCGCACAGATACGCAGTATTTT | CASSLRATGTGRTDTQYF
TRBJ2-1 | TRBV7-2 | once | . | TGTGCCAGCAGCTTAGGAGCAGGGGAAGTCCCGAGAAAGTTCTTC | CASSLGAGEVPRKFF
TRBJ2-2 | TRBV7-2 | . | . | TGTGCCAGCAGCAAATGGGGGACACAAAACACCGGGGAGCTGTTTTTT | CASSKWGTQNTGELFF
TRBJ2-1 | TRBV5-6 | . | . | TGTGCCAGCAGCTTCCCCAACTCCTACAATGAGCAGTTCTTC | CASSFPNSYNEQFF
TRBJ1-6 | TRBV7-2 | . | . | TGTGCCAGCAGCTCTCCACCAGGAGCAAGACTCTATAATTCACCCCTCCACTTT | CASSSPPGARLYNSPLHF
TRBJ1-5 | TRBV5-8 | few | TRBD1 | TGTGCCAGCAGCTTTTCCCTAATGGACAGGGCCTATCAGCCCCAGCATTTT | CASSFSLMDRAYQPQHF
TRBJ1-5 | TRBV6-5 | . | . | TGTGCCAGCAGGGACAGCTATAGCAATCAGCCCCAGCATTTT | CASRDSYSNQPQHF
TRBJ2-1 | TRBV24-1 | . | . | TGTGCCACCAGTGATTCTCTAGGGAATGAGCAGTTCTTC | CATSDSLGNEQFF
TRBJ2-1 | TRBV7-6 | . | . | TGTGCCAGCAGCTTAGAGGGCGCAACCTACAATGAGCAGTTCTTC | CASSLEGATYNEQFF
TRBJ1-2 | TRBV18 | once | TRBD1 | TGTGCCAGCTCACCACTTAGACAGGGTGCAGAGCACACCTTC | CASSPLRQGAEHTF
TRBJ1-4 | TRBV18 | . | TRBD1 | TGTGCCAGCTCACCGGGACAGATAAATGAAAAACTGTTTTTT | CASSPGQINEKLFF
TRBJ1-5 | TRBV6-5 | . | . | TGTGCCAGCAGTTACTCGACACAGGGTGGCAATCAGCCCCAGCATTTT | CASSYSTQGGNQPQHF
TRBJ2-7 | TRBV6-5 | many | . | TGTGCCAGCAGTTACGGGGCCCAGGGCCGCGGGCAGTACTTC | CASSYGAQGRGQYF
TRBJ2-2 | TRBV7-6 | . | TRBD2 | TGTGCCAGCAGCCAGCGGGGAGTAGCCAACACCGGGGAGCTGTTTTTT | CASSQRGVANTGELFF
TRBJ2-3 | TRBV7-3 | once | . | TGTGCCAGCAGCTCCAGGGGAACACTAGGAGATTCAGATACGCAGTATTTT | CASSSRGTLGDSDTQYF
TRBJ1-2 | TRBV29-1 | . | . | . | CSVEVGGGTSF
TRBJ2-5 | TRBV7-2 | . | . | TGTGCCAGCAGCTTAGGCCGGGGCCCTCAAGAGACCCAGTACTTC | CASSLGRGPQETQYF
TRBJ1-6 | TRBV9 | . | . | TGTGCCAGCAGCCCCGGGGGGGCTGAATCACCCCTCCACTTT | CASSPGGAESPLHF
TRBJ2-3 | TRBV24-1 | . | TRBD2 | TGTGCCACCAGTGATAGCGGGGGGGGACCTAGCACAGATACGCAGTATTTT | CATSDSGGGPSTDTQYF
TRBJ2-7 | TRBV28 | . | . | TGTGCCAGTAGGGGGCTAGCGGGCCGAGGTACCGAGCAGTACTTC | CASRGLAGRGTEQYF
TRBJ1-6 | TRBV5-6 | . | . | TGTGCCAGCAGCTTTGTTGGGTTTTATAATTCACCCCTCCACTTT | CASSFVGFYNSPLHF
TRBJ2-3 | TRBV28 | . | TRBD1 | TGTGCCAGCAGTCCCGTCGGGACAGGGGCGAATATGGATACGCAGTATTTT | CASSPVGTGANMDTQYF
TRBJ1-2 | TRBV19 | . | TRBD1 | TGTGCCAGTAGTATCGGACAGGGGCCAATTAACTATGGCTACACCTTC | CASSIGQGPINYGYTF
TRBJ1-1 | TRBV3-1/TRBV3-2 | once | TRBD1 | TGTGCCAGCAGCCAAGATCGTCCAGGGGGATTTAAGGAAGCTTTCTTT | CASSQDRPGGFKEAFF
TRBJ2-3 | TRBV6-6 | . | TRBD1 | TGTGCCAGCCATCTCCAGGGCAGGGGGACAGATACGCAGTATTTT | CASHLQGRGTDTQYF
TRBJ1-2 | TRBV7-2 | . | . | TGTGCCAGCAGCTTAGCCGGGGGACCTGACACCTTC | CASSLAGGPDTF
TRBJ2-7 | TRBV30 | few | . | TGTGCCCCCGGACAGACATCCTACGAGCAGTACTTC | CAPGQTSYEQYF
TRBJ1-1 | TRBV5-4 | . | TRBD1 | TGTGCCAGCAGCCCCGGGACAGGGGAGGGGACCACTGAAGCTTTCTTT | CASSPGTGEGTTEAFF
TRBJ2-1 | TRBV4-3 | . | . | TGCGCCAGCAGCCGACAGTCGGCAGTCGGGGCTGTGCAGTTCTTC | CASSRQSAVGAVQFF
TRBJ1-6 | TRBV6-6 | . | . | TGTGCCAGCAGTATGACAGCCACTAATTCACCCCTCCACTTT | CASSMTATNSPLHF
TRBJ1-1 | TRBV18 | . | . | TGTGCCAGCTCACCACCGGTAGAGAACACTGAAGCTTTCTTT | CASSPPVENTEAFF
TRBJ1-1 | TRBV5-6 | . | . | TGTGCCAGCAGCTTGGGCCCAGGGTGGGGGATGAACACTGAAGCTTTCTTT | CASSLGPGWGMNTEAFF
TRBJ2-3 | TRBV7-7 | . | . | TGTGCTAGCAGCTTAAAACCAGGGGTCAGCACAGATACGCAGTATTTT | CASSLKPGVSTDTQYF
TRBJ1-5 | TRBV20-1 | . | . | TGCAGTGCTAGTGGGGTGGGGAGCAATCAGCCCCAGCATTTT | CSASGVGSNQPQHF
TRBJ2-1 | TRBV10-1 | . | TRBD1 | TGCGCCAGCAGTGGGGACAGGAATGAGCAGTTCTTC | CASSGDRNEQFF
TRBJ2-1 | TRBV9 | . | TRBD1 | TGTGCCAGCAGCGCGGCCGGGACAGGGCAGTTCTTC | CASSAAGTGQFF
TRBJ2-7 | TRBV28 | . | . | TGTGCCAGCTCAGGGTCCCTTTACGAGCAGTACTTC | CASSGSLYEQYF
TRBJ2-5 | TRBV5-8 | . | . | TGTGCCAGCAGCTCTCTGAGGGGGGAGACCCAGTACTTC | CASSSLRGETQYF
TRBJ2-3 | TRBV10-2 | . | TRBD1 | TGCGCCAGCAGTGACTTACTACAGGGGGTCACAGATACGCAGTATTTT | CASSDLLQGVTDTQYF
TRBJ1-1 | TRBV21-1 | . | . | TGTGCCAGTCGGGGGTCAAGTTCCACGACAGCTGAAGCTTTCTTT | CASRGSSSTTAEAFF
TRBJ2-7 | TRBV19 | . | TRBD1 | TGTGCCAGTAGTCCTACAGGGGGAACCTACGAGCAGTACTTC | CASSPTGGTYEQYF
TRBJ1-3 | TRBV4-1 | . | . | TGCGCCAGCAGCCAAGAGCACAGCCGGGCGGCGGGAAACACCATATATTTT | CASSQEHSRAAGNTIYF
TRBJ2-3 | TRBV19 | . | . | TGTGCCAGTAGCCTTTCCCGGACCCGCCATACGCAGTATTTT | CASSLSRTRHTQYF